The 24 T cell receptor beta chains reported below all come from one sample, sequenced in a study of CD4 T cells in relation to SARS-CoV-2 and coronaviruses. Unexposed donor CD4+ T cells date from about 2011-2018, before the COVID-19 pandemic. Isolation of CD4+ T cells took place after around 11 days in culture. No cognate antigen is known for these TCRs. Clones were sequenced by immunoSEQ multiplex PCR, and TCRdb holds only the in-frame ones, with some missing. The table lists 20,000 to 25,000 clones, around three quarters of them singletons, with roughly 16% in the top ten. Specimen: CD4+ T cells from PBMCs, cultured in vitro. Receptors were obtained from a human donor in good health.

The rearrangement joins TRBV7-2 to TRBJ2-7; D may be TRBD2 (5 bases). Germline V lookup: CDR1 SGHTA, CDR2 FQGNSA. The CDR3 extends over 14 amino acids. The V end lost 3 bases, the J end lost 1 base, and 10 bases lay between the germline ends. Here the CDR3 DNA reads TGTGCCAGCAGCTTCGGGGATGGATCCTACGAGCAGTACTTC. As protein: CASSFGDGSYEQYF. Complete variable domain (other parts from reference TRBV7-2 and TRBJ2-7): GAGVSQSPSNKVTEKGKDVELRCDPISGHTALYWYRQSLGQGLEFLIYFQGNSAPDKSGLPSDRFSAERTGGSVSTLTIQRTQQEDSAVYLCASSFGDGSYEQYFGPGTRLTVT.

The CDR3 DNA reads as TGTGCCAGCAGTCTAGGGACAGGGGGATGGGAGACCCAGTACTTC. Encoded protein: CASSLGTGGWETQYF. This sequence joins TRBV6-5 and TRBJ2-5, with TRBD1 identical over 11 bases. Per the germline V gene, CDR1 is MNHEY and CDR2 is SVGAGI. The V gene end was trimmed by 5 bases and the J gene end by 5 bases; junction bases not matched to a gene: 7. The CDR3 spans 15 residues.

The chain carries TRBV19 and TRBJ1-4; no definite D call. Trimming stripped 2 bases from V and 0 bases from J, with 10 bases between. The CDR3 is made up of 16 amino acids. Germline V gives CDR1 LNHDA, CDR2 SQIVND (reference sequence). The CDR3 DNA follows: TGTGCCAGTAGTATAAGAGGCAGGACAACTAATGAAAAACTGTTTTTT. Protein: CASSIRGRTTNEKLFF.

This chain uses TRBV19 with TRBJ1-1; 7 bases fit TRBD1. The junction had 8 bases not matched to a gene; V was cut back by 7 bases and J by 0 bases. This CDR3 is 15 amino acids long. The V gene's germline CDR1 is LNHDA and CDR2 SQIVND (reference sequence). The DNA for the CDR3 is TGTGCCAGTACCATCAGGGGGGGAATGAACACTGAAGCTTTCTTT. This gives the protein CASTIRGGMNTEAFF. The variable domain in full, with the rest retrieved from reference TRBV19 and TRBJ1-1, is DGGITQSPKYLFRKEGQNVTLSCEQNLNHDAMYWYRQDPGQGLRLIYYSQIVNDFQKGDIAEGYSVSREKKESFPLTVTSAQKNPTAFYLCASTIRGGMNTEAFFGQGTRLTVV.

Regarding this clone: At one end the junction does not follow the germline gene, possibly because of a read error. This sequence joins TRBV2 and TRBJ1-1; TRBD1 is a possible D gene (5 bases). CDR1 is SNHLY and CDR2 is FYNNEI in the germline V gene. The CDR3 consists of 14 residues. CDR3 sequence: CASREVRANTEAFF. CDR3 DNA: TGTGCCAGCAGGGAAGTCAGGGCGAACACTGAAGCTTTCTTT.

The CDR3 DNA reads as TGTGCCAGCGGGTGGGCGGAGCAAGAGACCCAGTACTTC. Translated, it gives CASGWAEQETQYF. The V call is TRBV3-1 (or the pseudogene TRBV3-2), the J call TRBJ2-5; D unclear. The V end lost 8 bases, the J end lost 2 bases, and 12 bases lay between the germline ends. Germline values: CDR1 LGHDT, CDR2 YNNKEL (reference sequence). There are 13 residues in the CDR3.

On this clone: The germline gene is not matched at one end of the junction; a read error may be the cause. The chain recombines TRBV4-2 with TRBJ2-7; 9 bases are shared with TRBD1. CDR1 is LGHNA, CDR2 YNFKEQ, per germline. The CDR3 loop spans 15 amino acids. As DNA, the CDR3 is TGTGCCAGCAGCCAAGACCTCCGGGACAGGGTCTCTCTCCTCTTC. Amino acids: CASSQDLRDRVSLLF.

This chain connects TRBV7-2 to TRBJ2-3; perhaps D is TRBD1 or TRBD2 (6 bases each). The ends were cut back, 1 base at V and 1 base at J, with 18 bases in the middle. The CDR3 consists of 18 residues. Germline V gene sequence: CDR1 SGHTA, CDR2 FQGNSA. CDR3 sequence (DNA): TGTGCCAGCAGCTTAGTAATTCCCGGGGGCGGGGGCACAGATACGCAGTATTTT. Protein product: CASSLVIPGGGGTDTQYF. The full variable domain, with the rest looked up from reference TRBV7-2 and TRBJ2-3, is GAGVSQSPSNKVTEKGKDVELRCDPISGHTALYWYRQSLGQGLEFLIYFQGNSAPDKSGLPSDRFSAERTGGSVSTLTIQRTQQEDSAVYLCASSLVIPGGGGTDTQYFGPGTRLTVL.

There are a few counts of this clone. This chain uses TRBV27 with TRBJ2-7; D may correspond to TRBD1 or TRBD2 (5 bases each). The germline gives CDR1 MNHEY, CDR2 SMNVEV (reference sequence). The CDR3 has 15 amino acids. V was trimmed by 4 bases and J by 2 bases, leaving 15 bases between them. The CDR3 bases are TGTGCCAGCAGTTCGAACACGGGGCCCACCTACGAGCAGTACTTC. It encodes CASSSNTGPTYEQYF.

DNA for the CDR3: TGTGCCAGCGGGGTAGCCAAAAACATTCAGTACTTC. It specifies CASGVAKNIQYF. The chain combines TRBV12-3 or TRBV12-4 with TRBJ2-4; the D is unclear. Trimming stripped 8 bases from V and 0 bases from J, with 5 bases between. This CDR3 comprises 12 residues.

This clone was seen a handful of times. This chain joins TRBV14 and TRBJ2-5; no reliable D call. The germline V gene encodes CDR1 SGHDN and CDR2 FVKESK. There are 16 residues in the CDR3. V was trimmed by 1 base and J by 4 bases, leaving 16 bases between them. The CDR3 loop is CASSQGGGAPRETQYF. In nucleotides, the CDR3 is TGTGCCAGCAGCCAAGGTGGTGGCGCGCCCCGAGAGACCCAGTACTTC.

The chain carries TRBV7-2 and TRBJ2-1; the match to TRBD2 covers 7 bases. Unmatched junction bases numbered 8, after V lost 4 bases and J lost 2 bases. The length of the CDR3 is 16 residues. CDR1 is SGHTA and CDR2 is FQGNSA in the germline V gene. In DNA, the CDR3 is TGTGCCAGCAGCTGGACTAGTCAGAGGACCTACAATGAGCAGTTCTTC. It is translated as CASSWTSQRTYNEQFF.

This clone was counted only a few times. The chain is built from TRBV4-1 and TRBJ1-1; D unresolved. Trimming shortened V by 0 bases and J by 1 base, and 6 bases separated the two germline ends. This CDR3 contains 14 residues. From germline, CDR1 is MGHRA and CDR2 YSYEKL. CDR3 region: CASSQDNPNTEAFF. CDR3 coding DNA: TGCGCCAGCAGCCAAGATAACCCGAACACTGAAGCTTTCTTT.

The genes are TRBV4-3 and TRBJ2-3, with 9 bases identical to TRBD2. The junction had 5 bases not matched to a gene; V was cut back by 3 bases and J by 4 bases. Germline CDR1 and CDR2: LGHNA and YSLEER. This CDR3 has 15 amino acids. This CDR3 reads CASSQLAGEADTQYF. The CDR3 DNA reads as TGCGCCAGCAGCCAGTTAGCGGGAGAAGCAGATACGCAGTATTTT.

This clone is medium-sized in the sample. The chain joins TRBV4-2 to TRBJ1-4; D possibly corresponds to TRBD1 (6 bases). The germline V and J ends were trimmed by 0 bases and 5 bases, with 10 bases remaining between them. Per the germline V gene, CDR1 is LGHNA and CDR2 is YNFKEQ. The CDR3 covers 15 residues. The CDR3 nucleotides read TGTGCCAGCAGCCAAGATCGGGGGGCAAATGAAAAACTGTTTTTT. Its protein is CASSQDRGANEKLFF.

The gene calls are TRBV7-2 and TRBJ2-3; D gene unclear. This CDR3 comprises 12 residues. The V and J ends lost 5 bases and 0 bases respectively, with 3 bases between them. In germline, CDR1 is SGHTA, CDR2 FQGNSA. The CDR3 protein is CASSTSTDTQYF. The CDR3 DNA is TGTGCCAGCAGCACGAGCACAGATACGCAGTATTTT.

The rearrangement uses TRBV20-1 and TRBJ2-1, with a tentative D call TRBD2 (6 bases). The CDR3 totals 11 residues. Germline CDR1 is DFQATT and CDR2 is SNEGSKA (reference sequence). V was trimmed by 3 bases and J by 9 bases, leaving 9 bases between them. The CDR3 region has the DNA TGCAGTGCTAGTGCAGCGGGTGAGCAGTTCTTC. It codes for CSASAAGEQFF.

The CDR3 sequence is CTSSQTRTETQYF. The CDR3 DNA reads as TGCACCAGCAGCCAGACTAGGACAGAGACCCAGTACTTC. V and J are TRBV1 and TRBJ2-5; the DNA was not used to check the table's D call, TRBD2. TRBV1 counts as a pseudogene. The CDR3 consists of 13 residues.

This chain joins TRBV5-1 and TRBJ1-6; D unclear. V was pared by 6 bases and J by 6 bases, with 16 bases between. The CDR3 extends over 15 amino acids. CDR1 is SGHRS and CDR2 is YFSETQ in the germline V gene. CDR3 protein: CASKEDPLFNSPLHF. The DNA for the CDR3 is TGCGCCAGCAAAGAGGACCCCCTCTTTAATTCACCCCTCCACTTT. Variable domain in full (rest from reference TRBV5-1 and TRBJ1-6): KAGVTQTPRYLIKTRGQQVTLSCSPISGHRSVSWYQQTPGQGLQFLFEYFSETQRNKGNFPGRFSGRQFSNSRSEMNVSTLELGDSALYLCASKEDPLFNSPLHFGNGTRLTVT.

The V gene is TRBV10-3, the J gene TRBJ2-5; no definite D call. The germline V gene encodes CDR1 ENHRY and CDR2 SYGVKD. V was clipped by 7 bases and J by 5 bases, with 14 bases between them. The CDR3 sequence is 13 residues long. The CDR3 reads CAINGGDLETQYF. In DNA, the CDR3 is TGTGCCATCAATGGCGGAGATCTGGAGACCCAGTACTTC.

This chain uses TRBV14 with TRBJ1-3; TRBD1 agrees at 9 bases. The V segment lost 4 bases and the J segment 6 bases; nucleotides outside the gene matches: 7. This CDR3 is 15 amino acids long. Germline V CDR1 and CDR2: SGHDN, FVKESK. The CDR3 protein is CASSPGQGFQNTIYF. DNA for the CDR3: TGTGCCAGCAGCCCGGGACAGGGCTTCCAAAACACCATATATTTT. Full variable domain (remainder filled in from reference TRBV14 and TRBJ1-3): EAGVTQFPSHSVIEKGQTVTLRCDPISGHDNLYWYRRVMGKEIKFLLHFVKESKQDESGMPNNRFLAERTGGTYSTLKVQPAELEDSGVYFCASSPGQGFQNTIYFGEGSWLTVV.

This clone was seen more than once but under ten times. The V call is TRBV4-1, the J call TRBJ1-1; no clear D. Germline values: CDR1 MGHRA, CDR2 YSYEKL. Trimming took off 4 bases at V and 8 bases at J, with 17 bases between the two ends. CDR3 length: 14 residues. The CDR3 here is CASSPARAGTEAFF. CDR3 nucleotide sequence: TGCGCCAGCAGCCCCGCACGGGCCGGCACAGAAGCTTTCTTT.

The chain uses TRBV7-9 and TRBJ2-1; perhaps D is TRBD1 or TRBD2 (6 bases each). V dropped 5 bases and J dropped 8 bases, with 19 bases sitting between them. This CDR3 has 15 residues. Germline CDR1 and CDR2: SEHNR and FQNEAQ (reference sequence). The CDR3 DNA follows: TGTGCCAGCAGCCCGGCCAGGGGATCGGGGGATGAGCAGTTCTTC. Protein: CASSPARGSGDEQFF. Full variable domain (remainder filled in from reference TRBV7-9 and TRBJ2-1): DTGVSQNPRHKITKRGQNVTFRCDPISEHNRLYWYRQTLGQGPEFLTYFQNEAQLEKSRLLSDRFSAERPKGSFSTLEIQRTEQGDSAMYLCASSPARGSGDEQFFGPGTRLTVL.

This chain links TRBV25-1 with TRBJ1-4, with TRBD1 matching over 7 bases. The germline CDR1 and CDR2 sequences are MGHDK and SYGVNS. The V and J ends lost 5 bases and 0 bases, in that order; junction bases with no gene match: 3. The CDR3 has 15 amino acids. The CDR3 region is CASSQTGATNEKLFF. Written as DNA, the CDR3 is TGTGCCAGCAGTCAAACAGGGGCAACTAATGAAAAACTGTTTTTT.